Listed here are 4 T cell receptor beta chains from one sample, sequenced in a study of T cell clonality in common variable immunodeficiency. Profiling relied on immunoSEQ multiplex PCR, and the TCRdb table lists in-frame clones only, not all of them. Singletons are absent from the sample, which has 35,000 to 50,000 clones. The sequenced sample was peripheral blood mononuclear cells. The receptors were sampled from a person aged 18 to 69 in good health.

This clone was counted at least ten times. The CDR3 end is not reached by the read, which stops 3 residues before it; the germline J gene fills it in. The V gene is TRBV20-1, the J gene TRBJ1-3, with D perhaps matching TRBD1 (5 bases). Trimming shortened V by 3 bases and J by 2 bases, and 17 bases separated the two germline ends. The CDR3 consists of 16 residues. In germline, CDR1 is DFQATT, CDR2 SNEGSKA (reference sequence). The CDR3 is CSARLTSQGAGNTIYF. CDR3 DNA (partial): TGCAGTGCTAGGCTAACATCCCAGGGCGCTGGAAACACC.

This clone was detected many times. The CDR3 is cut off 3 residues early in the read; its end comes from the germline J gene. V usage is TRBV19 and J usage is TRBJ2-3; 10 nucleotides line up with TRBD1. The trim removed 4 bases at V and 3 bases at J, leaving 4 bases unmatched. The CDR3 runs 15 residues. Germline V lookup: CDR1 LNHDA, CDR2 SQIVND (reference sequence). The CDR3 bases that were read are TGTGCCAGTAGTACTCCGGGACAGGGGACAGATACG. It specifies CASSTPGQGTDT. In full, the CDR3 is CASSTPGQGTDTQYF. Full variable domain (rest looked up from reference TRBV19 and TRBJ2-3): DGGITQSPKYLFRKEGQNVTLSCEQNLNHDAMYWYRQDPGQGLRLIYYSQIVNDFQKGDIAEGYSVSREKKESFPLTVTSAQKNPTAFYLCASSTPGQGTDTQYFGPGTRLTVL.

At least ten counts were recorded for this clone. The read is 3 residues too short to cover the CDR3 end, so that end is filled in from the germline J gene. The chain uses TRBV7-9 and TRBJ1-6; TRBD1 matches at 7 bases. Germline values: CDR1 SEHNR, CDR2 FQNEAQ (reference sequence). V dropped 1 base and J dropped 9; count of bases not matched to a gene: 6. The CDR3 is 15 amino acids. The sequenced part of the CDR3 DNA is TGTGCCAGCAGCTTAGGTACAACAGGGGTTTCACCC. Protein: CASSLGTTGVSP. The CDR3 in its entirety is CASSLGTTGVSPLHF.

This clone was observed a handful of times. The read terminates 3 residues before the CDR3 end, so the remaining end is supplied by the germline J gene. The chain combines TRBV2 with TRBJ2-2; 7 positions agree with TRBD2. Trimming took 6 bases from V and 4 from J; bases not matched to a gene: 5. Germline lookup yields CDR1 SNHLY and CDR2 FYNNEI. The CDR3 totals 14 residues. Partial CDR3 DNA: TGTGCCAGCAGCGGGACTACTCTCACCGGGGAG. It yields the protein CASSGTTLTGE. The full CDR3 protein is CASSGTTLTGELFF.